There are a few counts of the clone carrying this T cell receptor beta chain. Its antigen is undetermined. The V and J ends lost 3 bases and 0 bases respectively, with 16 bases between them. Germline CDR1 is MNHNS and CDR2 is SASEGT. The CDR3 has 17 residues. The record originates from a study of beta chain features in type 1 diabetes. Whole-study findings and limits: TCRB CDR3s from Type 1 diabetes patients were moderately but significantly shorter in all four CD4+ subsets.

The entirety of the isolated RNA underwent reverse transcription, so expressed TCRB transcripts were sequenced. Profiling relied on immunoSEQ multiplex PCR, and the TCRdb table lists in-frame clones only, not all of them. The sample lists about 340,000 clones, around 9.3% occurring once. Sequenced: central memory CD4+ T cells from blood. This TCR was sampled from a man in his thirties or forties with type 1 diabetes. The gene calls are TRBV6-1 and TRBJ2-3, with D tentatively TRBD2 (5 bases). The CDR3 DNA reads TGTGCCAGCAGTGAGGGAGTAGCGATTACTAGCACAGATACGCAGTATTTT. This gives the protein CASSEGVAITSTDTQYF.